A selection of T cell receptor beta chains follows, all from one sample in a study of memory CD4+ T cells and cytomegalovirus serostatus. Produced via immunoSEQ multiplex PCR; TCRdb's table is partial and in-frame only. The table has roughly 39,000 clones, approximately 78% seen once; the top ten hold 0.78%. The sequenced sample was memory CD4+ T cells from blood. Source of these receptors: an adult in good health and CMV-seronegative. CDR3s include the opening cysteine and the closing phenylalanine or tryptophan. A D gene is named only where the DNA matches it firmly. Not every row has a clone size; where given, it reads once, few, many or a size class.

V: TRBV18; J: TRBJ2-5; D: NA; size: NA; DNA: TGTGCCAGCTCACCACCGACACAGCAAGAGACCCAGTACTTC; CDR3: CASSPPTQQETQYF
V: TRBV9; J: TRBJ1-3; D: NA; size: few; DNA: TGTGCCAGCAGCGCCCGACACGGGAGTGGAAACACCATATATTTT; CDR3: CASSARHGSGNTIYF
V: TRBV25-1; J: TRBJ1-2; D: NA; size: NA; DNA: TGTGCCAGCAGTGAATCCGCCCTTATTGAAGGCTACACCTTC; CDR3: CASSESALIEGYTF
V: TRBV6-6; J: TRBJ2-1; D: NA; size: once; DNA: TGTGCCAGCAGTTACGACGAGCGGAGCTCCTACAATGAGCAGTTCTTC; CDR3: CASSYDERSSYNEQFF
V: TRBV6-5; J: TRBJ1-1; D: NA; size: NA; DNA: TGTGCCAGCAGAAAAACAGGGACCTTCACTGAAGCTTTCTTT; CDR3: CASRKTGTFTEAFF
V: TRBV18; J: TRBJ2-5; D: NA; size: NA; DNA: TGTGCCAGCTCACCACGGCAGGGAGAGACCCAGTACTTC; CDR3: CASSPRQGETQYF
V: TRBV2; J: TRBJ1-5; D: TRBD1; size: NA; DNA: TGTGCCAGCACTGGGACAGGGGTTCAGCCCCAGCATTTT; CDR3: CASTGTGVQPQHF
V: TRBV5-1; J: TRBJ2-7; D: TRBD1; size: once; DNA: TGCGCCAGCAGATATGGACAGGGCTACGAGCAGTACTTC; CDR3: CASRYGQGYEQYF
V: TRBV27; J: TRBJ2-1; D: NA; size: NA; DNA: TGTGCCAGCGGCACAGAGGACAGCTCCTACAATGAGCAGTTCTTC; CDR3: CASGTEDSSYNEQFF
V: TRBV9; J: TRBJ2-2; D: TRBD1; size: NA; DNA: TGTGCCAGCAGACCCGGGACAGGGAACACCGGGGAGCTGTTTTTT; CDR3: CASRPGTGNTGELFF
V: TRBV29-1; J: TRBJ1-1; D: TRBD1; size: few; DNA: TGCAGCGTACCCCCTACCGGACAGGATAGGGACACTGAAGCTTTCTTT; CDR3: CSVPPTGQDRDTEAFF
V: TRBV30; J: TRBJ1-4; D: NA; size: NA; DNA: TGTGCCTGGAGTGGACAGGCCCGTTATGAAAAACTGTTTTTT; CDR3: CAWSGQARYEKLFF
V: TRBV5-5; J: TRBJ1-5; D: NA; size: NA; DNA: TGTGCCAGCAGCTTGGACAGCGTCAATCAGCCCCAGCATTTT; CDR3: CASSLDSVNQPQHF
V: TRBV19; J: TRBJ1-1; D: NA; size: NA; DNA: TGTGCCAGTATGGGGCGAAAGAACTCTGAAGCTTTCTTT; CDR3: CASMGRKNSEAFF
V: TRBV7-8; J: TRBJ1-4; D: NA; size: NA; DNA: TGTGCCAGCAGCTTACAAAGGGGCGAAAAACTGTTTTTT; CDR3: CASSLQRGEKLFF
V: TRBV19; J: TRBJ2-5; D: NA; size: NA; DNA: TGTGCCAGTAGTATAGGTAGGAACCAAGAGACCCAGTACTTC; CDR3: CASSIGRNQETQYF
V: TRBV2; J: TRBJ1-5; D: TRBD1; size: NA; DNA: TGTGCCAGCACTAGGGACAGGGATCAGCCCCAGCATTTT; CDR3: CASTRDRDQPQHF
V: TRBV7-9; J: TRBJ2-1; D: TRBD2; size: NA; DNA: TGTGCCAGCAGCTTAATGGCGGGGGGATACAATGAGCAGTTCTTC; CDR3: CASSLMAGGYNEQFF
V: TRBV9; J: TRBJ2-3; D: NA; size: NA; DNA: TGTGCCAGCAGCTCCAGCACAGATACGCAGTATTTT; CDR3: CASSSSTDTQYF
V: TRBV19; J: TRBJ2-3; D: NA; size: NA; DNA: TGTGCCAGTAGTTCGGGGGAATGGGGCACAGATACGCAGTATTTT; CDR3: CASSSGEWGTDTQYF
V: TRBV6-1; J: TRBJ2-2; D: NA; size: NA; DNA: TGTGCCAGCAGTGTAACAGGGCCACCGAACACCGGGGAGCTGTTTTTT; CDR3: CASSVTGPPNTGELFF
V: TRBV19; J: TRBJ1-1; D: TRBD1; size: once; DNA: TGTGCCAGTAGCGACTCCGGGACAGGGTGGACTGAAGCTTTCTTT; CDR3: CASSDSGTGWTEAFF
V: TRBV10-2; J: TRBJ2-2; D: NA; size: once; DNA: TGCGCCAGCAAAGATCCCCCAAACACCGGGGAGCTGTTTTTT; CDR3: CASKDPPNTGELFF
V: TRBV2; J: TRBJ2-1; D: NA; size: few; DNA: TGTGCCAGCAGTGGCCGGGGCTACAATGAGCAGTTCTTC; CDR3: CASSGRGYNEQFF
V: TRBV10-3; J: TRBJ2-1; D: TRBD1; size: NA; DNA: TGTGCCATCAGTGCAGGGACAGGGGGCGAGGGTGAGCAGTTCTTC; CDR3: CAISAGTGGEGEQFF
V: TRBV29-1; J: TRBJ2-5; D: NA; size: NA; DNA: TGCAGCGTGGGGGTAGTAGAGACCCAGTACTTC; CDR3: CSVGVVETQYF
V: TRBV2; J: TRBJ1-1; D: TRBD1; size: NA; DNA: TGTGCCAGCAGTGACGACAGGGTTCAAGCTTTCTTT; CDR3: CASSDDRVQAFF
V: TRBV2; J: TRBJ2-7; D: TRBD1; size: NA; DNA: TGTGCCAGCAGCGGACAGGGGTCGTCTCAGGAGCAGTACTTC; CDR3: CASSGQGSSQEQYF
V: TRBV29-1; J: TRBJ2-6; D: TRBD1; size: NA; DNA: TGCAGCGTTGGGACAGGACCAGGCGCTGGGGCCAACGTCCTGACTTTC; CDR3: CSVGTGPGAGANVLTF